Listed below are T cell receptor beta chains from one sample, sequenced in a study of cytomegalovirus exposure and HLA in healthy donors. Clones were read by immunoSEQ multiplex PCR, and TCRdb kept only the in-frame ones, dropping some. The data contain tens of thousands of clones, less than 10% of them singletons. Sequencing used PBMCs. Source of these receptors: a man aged 50-60 years in good health and CMV-seronegative. Both conserved end residues are part of each CDR3. A D gene is named only where the DNA matches it firmly. Some rows have no size entry. The others give once, few or many, or a class for an expanded clone.

cdr3_nt cdr3_aa clone_size v_call d_call cdr3_length j_call
TGTGCCAGCAGCCAGACGGACAGGGGAGAGGGCACTGAAGCTTTCTTT CASSQTDRGEGTEAFF - TRBV4-2 TRBD1 16 TRBJ1-1
TGTGCCAGCAGTTTCGCAGGGGTAGATGAAAAACTGTTTTTT CASSFAGVDEKLFF medium-sized TRBV27 - 14 TRBJ1-4
TGTGCCAGCAGTGAGGGGGGGGGCCGGGATGAGCAGTTCTTC CASSEGGGRDEQFF - TRBV6-1 - 14 TRBJ2-1
TGTGCCAGCAGCTTAGGCGGGGGGTACTCCTACGAGCAGTACTTC CASSLGGGYSYEQYF - TRBV7-2 TRBD2 15 TRBJ2-7
TGTGCCAGCAGTGAAGGAGGACACAGAAACACCATATATTTT CASSEGGHRNTIYF - TRBV6-1 - 14 TRBJ1-3
TGTGCCAGCAGTTTTCCGGCAGGGAAACAGCCCCAGCATTTT CASSFPAGKQPQHF - TRBV28 - 14 TRBJ1-5
TGTGCCAGCAGCCTCCGACAGAATCAGCCCCAGCATTTT CASSLRQNQPQHF few TRBV7-2 - 13 TRBJ1-5
TGTGCCAGCACCACACAGGGTCAGCCCCAGCATTTT CASTTQGQPQHF - TRBV28 - 12 TRBJ1-5
TGCGCCAGCAGCCAAGAAATATACAATGAGCAGTTCTTC CASSQEIYNEQFF few TRBV4-1 - 13 TRBJ2-1
TGCGCCAGCAGTGAGGTCGGGGCCGGGGAGCTGTTTTTT CASSEVGAGELFF - TRBV10-2 - 13 TRBJ2-2
TGTGCCAGCAGCTTAGGGTATAGGGGGCACACCGGGGAGCTGTTTTTT CASSLGYRGHTGELFF - TRBV13 TRBD1 16 TRBJ2-2
TGTGCCAGCAGTTCGGACAGAAAAGAGACCCAGTACTTC CASSSDRKETQYF few TRBV5-4 - 13 TRBJ2-5
TGTGCCAGCAGCTTTTACACGATCAGGAACACTGAAGCTTTCTTT CASSFYTIRNTEAFF few TRBV5-6 - 15 TRBJ1-1
TGTGCCAGTAGTATTGGCCCTGCTCTCCGAGGGGGTAATGAAAAACTGTTTTTT CASSIGPALRGGNEKLFF few TRBV19 - 18 TRBJ1-4
TGCGCCAGCAGCTTTGAACTAGCGGATGGCAATGAGCAGTTCTTC CASSFELADGNEQFF - TRBV5-1 TRBD2 15 TRBJ2-1
TGTGCCAGCAGTTTCGGGCAGGGGGCAAATGAGCAGTTCTTC CASSFGQGANEQFF few TRBV28 TRBD1 14 TRBJ2-1
TGTGCCAGCGGCCCACCTGGGACAGGGAACAATGAGCAGTTCTTC CASGPPGTGNNEQFF few TRBV6-5 TRBD1 15 TRBJ2-1
TGCAGCGTTGAAGATGTCGGCGTTACTATGAACACTGAAGCTTTCTTT CSVEDVGVTMNTEAFF few TRBV29-1 - 16 TRBJ1-1
TGTGCCGGCCAGGGGGCCACCTACGAGCAGTACTTC CAGQGATYEQYF few TRBV2 TRBD1 12 TRBJ2-7
TGTGCCACCAACCCGGGGGGGCCGGATGAGCAGTTCTTC CATNPGGPDEQFF few TRBV6-5 TRBD2 13 TRBJ2-1
TGTGCCAGCAGTCGAAAACTACAGGGAACAGCTTTCTTT CASSRKLQGTAFF few TRBV6-5 - 13 TRBJ1-1
TGTGCCAGTACCCCATGGCCCGGGGGACCAACGAATGAGCAGTTCTTC CASTPWPGGPTNEQFF - TRBV19 - 16 TRBJ2-1
TGTGCCAGCAAGGGAGACGGATTCCAAGAGACCCAGTACTTC CASKGDGFQETQYF few TRBV11-1 - 14 TRBJ2-5
TGTGCCAGCAGCTTGGTAGGACAGCTAAACTATGGCTACACCTTC CASSLVGQLNYGYTF - TRBV5-4 - 15 TRBJ1-2
TGTGCCAGCAGCTCCTGGGGCGGGAGGACTCTCTACAATGAGCAGTTCTTC CASSSWGGRTLYNEQFF - TRBV7-9 TRBD2 17 TRBJ2-1
TGTGCCAGCAGTGAGACTAGTCCCTACAATGAGCAGTTCTTC CASSETSPYNEQFF few TRBV2 - 14 TRBJ2-1
TGTGCCAGCGGGACAACCGGGAGCACAGATACGCAGTATTTT CASGTTGSTDTQYF - TRBV19 - 14 TRBJ2-3
TGTGCCAGCACCTTAGTATTTGCGGGGGGCGGCGAGCAGTACTTC CASTLVFAGGGEQYF - TRBV7-2 TRBD2 15 TRBJ2-7
TGTGCCAGCAGCCAAGATCTAGGACAGGCTAACTATGGCTACACCTTC CASSQDLGQANYGYTF - TRBV4-2 TRBD1 16 TRBJ1-2
TGTGCCAGCAGCGACCCGACAGGGATGGGGACTAGCGGGGCCACCGGGGAGCTGTTTTTT CASSDPTGMGTSGATGELFF few TRBV9 TRBD2 20 TRBJ2-2
TGTGCCAGCAGTGCACCGCTGGGACAGGGAATCCATGGCTACACCTTC CASSAPLGQGIHGYTF - TRBV28 TRBD1 16 TRBJ1-2
TGTGCCAGCAGTTACTGGGGGGTCGACTACGAGCAGTACTTC CASSYWGVDYEQYF few TRBV6-6 - 14 TRBJ2-7
TGCGCCAGCAGCCCGGCAGGGGGCGACTACGAGCAGTACTTC CASSPAGGDYEQYF few TRBV5-1 TRBD1 14 TRBJ2-7
TGTGCCAGCAGCGGACCGGGACAGGGAGCCAGTATAACCTATGGCTACACCTTC CASSGPGQGASITYGYTF - TRBV7-9 TRBD1 18 TRBJ1-2
TGTGCCAGCAGCCATCCGATAGCCGAGCAGTACTTC CASSHPIAEQYF - TRBV6-6 - 12 TRBJ2-7
TGTGCCAGTAGGCCCAATTCAGTGGGGCCCCCGAGAGCTTTCTTT CASRPNSVGPPRAFF few TRBV19 - 15 TRBJ1-1
TGTGCCAGCAGTTTGAGGGCCTTGAACACTGAAGCTTTCTTT CASSLRALNTEAFF few TRBV28 - 14 TRBJ1-1
TGTGCCAGCACTCCCCGGGGAGGGGGAAACTATGGCTACACCTTC CASTPRGGGNYGYTF few TRBV6-1 - 15 TRBJ1-2
TGCGCCAGCAGCCAAAGACAGGGGGGATCCTCTGGAAACACCATATATTTT CASSQRQGGSSGNTIYF - TRBV4-1 TRBD1 17 TRBJ1-3
TGCGCCAGCAGCCAGGCAGGGGGCACCTACGAGCAGTACTTC CASSQAGGTYEQYF - TRBV5-1 TRBD1 14 TRBJ2-7
TGCGCCAGCAGCCCTAGCGGGCCGGGGGAGACCCAGTACTTC CASSPSGPGETQYF - TRBV5-1 TRBD2 14 TRBJ2-5
TGTGCCAGCTCACCACCGAATCCGGGGGGAGCCGGGGAGCTGTTTTTT CASSPPNPGGAGELFF - TRBV18 TRBD2 16 TRBJ2-2
TGTGCCAGCAGGCCACAGGGTGGGGATACTGAAGCTTTCTTT CASRPQGGDTEAFF few TRBV6-6 - 14 TRBJ1-1
TGTGCCAGCAGCTCCAATTTGCAGGGGGAAAAACTGTTTTTT CASSSNLQGEKLFF - TRBV7-2 - 14 TRBJ1-4
TGCGCCAGCAGCCAACTAGCGGGAGGCTTTAATGAGCAGTTCTTC CASSQLAGGFNEQFF - TRBV4-3 TRBD2 15 TRBJ2-1
TGTGCCAGTCGGACTAGCTGGACCACAGATACGCAGTATTTT CASRTSWTTDTQYF - TRBV19 TRBD2 14 TRBJ2-3
TGTGCCAGCAGAACCCCCAACCTAGTCAGCGGGAGGGCCTATCGTCAGCAGTATTTT CASRTPNLVSGRAYRQQYF once TRBV28 TRBD2 19 TRBJ2-3
TGTGCCAGCTTGACAGGGGGCGGCGAGCAGTACTTC CASLTGGGEQYF few TRBV2 TRBD1 12 TRBJ2-7
TGTGCCAGCAGCGTAGGAGGGGACTACACCGGGGAGCTGTTTTTT CASSVGGDYTGELFF few TRBV9 - 15 TRBJ2-2
TGTGCCAGCAGTCCTACGCCCTACGAGCAGTACTTC CASSPTPYEQYF - TRBV28 - 12 TRBJ2-7
TGTGCCAGCAGCCAAGATACGGTACTAGCGGGCTACAATGAGCAGTTCTTC CASSQDTVLAGYNEQFF few TRBV14 TRBD2 17 TRBJ2-1
TGTGCCAGCAGCTGGGGTGGGGGGACTGAAGCTTTCTTT CASSWGGGTEAFF few TRBV7-2 - 13 TRBJ1-1
TGCGCCAGCAGGATGGGACAGGCAGATCCCTACGAGCAGTACTTC CASRMGQADPYEQYF - TRBV10-1 TRBD1 15 TRBJ2-7
TGTGCCACCACCGGCGGTAATAACTATGGCTACACCTTC CATTGGNNYGYTF - TRBV28 - 13 TRBJ1-2
TGTGCCAGCAGTATTAATAGCGGGGGTGGCATTCAGTACTTC CASSINSGGGIQYF - TRBV6-4 TRBD2 14 TRBJ2-4